This T cell receptor beta chain originates from a study of read filtering for tumor transcriptome and immune sequencing. Overall study results and limits: Sorted CD138-negative bone marrow cells were not purified T cells.

The library was built from around 0.4 ug RNA with molecular barcoded adaptors for alpha/delta and beta/gamma chains. TCRdb ran MiXCR on the reads and lists one entry per CDR3 protein. This table holds roughly 93,000 distinct CDR3 sequences, roughly 21% found once. At the time of active disease, bone marrow was collected from every patient. The CDR3 is 14 residues long. Germline CDR1 is MNHGY and CDR2 is SAAAGT. A note on this clonotype: What it recognizes is unknown. Given a much more abundant clone one base away, this may be a read error.

Source material: a population of CD138-negative cells sorted from bone marrow. This chain connects TRBV6-8 to TRBJ1-2; D unresolved. This TCR was recovered from a donor aged 40 or older with multiple myeloma. CDR3 protein: CASSYSAWADGYAF. CDR3 coding DNA: TGTGCCAGCAGTTATTCCGCCTGGGCCGATGGCTACGCCTTC.